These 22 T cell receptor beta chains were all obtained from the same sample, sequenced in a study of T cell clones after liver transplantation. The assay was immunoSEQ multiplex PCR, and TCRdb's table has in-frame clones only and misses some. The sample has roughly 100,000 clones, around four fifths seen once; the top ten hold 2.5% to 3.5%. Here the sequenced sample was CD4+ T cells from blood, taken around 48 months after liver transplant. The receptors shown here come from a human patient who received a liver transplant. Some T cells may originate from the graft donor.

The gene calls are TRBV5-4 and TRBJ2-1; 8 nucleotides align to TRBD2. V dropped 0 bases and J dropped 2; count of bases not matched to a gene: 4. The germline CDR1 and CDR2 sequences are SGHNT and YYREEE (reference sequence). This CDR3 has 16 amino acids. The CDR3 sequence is CASSLEAGAAYNEQFF. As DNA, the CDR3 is TGTGCCAGCAGCTTGGAAGCGGGGGCCGCCTACAATGAGCAGTTCTTC.

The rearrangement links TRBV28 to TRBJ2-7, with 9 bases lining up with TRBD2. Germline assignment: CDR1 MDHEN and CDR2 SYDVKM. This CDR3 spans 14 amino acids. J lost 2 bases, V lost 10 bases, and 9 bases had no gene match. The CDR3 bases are TGTGCCACTCTCAGCGGGAGGCCACCCTACGAGCAGTACTTC. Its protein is CATLSGRPPYEQYF.

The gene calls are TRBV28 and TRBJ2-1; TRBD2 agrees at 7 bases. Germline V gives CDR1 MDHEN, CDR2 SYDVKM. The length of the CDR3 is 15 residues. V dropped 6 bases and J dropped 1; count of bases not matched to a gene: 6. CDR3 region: CASRSPSGSYNEQFF. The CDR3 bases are TGTGCCAGCAGATCCCCTAGCGGATCCTACAATGAGCAGTTCTTC.

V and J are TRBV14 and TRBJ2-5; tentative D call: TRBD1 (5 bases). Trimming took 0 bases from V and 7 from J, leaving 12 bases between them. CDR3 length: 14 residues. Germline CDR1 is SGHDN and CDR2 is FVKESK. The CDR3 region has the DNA TGTGCCAGCAGCCAAGATGTATTAGGGGTGACCCAGTACTTC. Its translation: CASSQDVLGVTQYF. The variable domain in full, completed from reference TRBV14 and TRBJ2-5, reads EAGVTQFPSHSVIEKGQTVTLRCDPISGHDNLYWYRRVMGKEIKFLLHFVKESKQDESGMPNNRFLAERTGGTYSTLKVQPAELEDSGVYFCASSQDVLGVTQYFGPGTRLLVL.

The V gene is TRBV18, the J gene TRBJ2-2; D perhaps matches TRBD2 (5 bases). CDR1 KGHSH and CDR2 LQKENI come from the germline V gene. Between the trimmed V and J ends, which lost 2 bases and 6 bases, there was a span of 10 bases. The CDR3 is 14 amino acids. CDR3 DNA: TGTGCCAGCTCACCATTTGCCGGGGCCGGGGAGCTGTTTTTT. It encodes CASSPFAGAGELFF.

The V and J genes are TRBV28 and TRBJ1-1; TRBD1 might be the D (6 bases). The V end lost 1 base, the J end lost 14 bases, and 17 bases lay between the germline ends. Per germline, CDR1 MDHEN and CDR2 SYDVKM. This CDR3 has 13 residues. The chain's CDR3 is CASSLSPPWGRFF. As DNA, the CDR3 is TGTGCCAGCAGTTTATCCCCCCCCTGGGGGCGCTTCTTT.

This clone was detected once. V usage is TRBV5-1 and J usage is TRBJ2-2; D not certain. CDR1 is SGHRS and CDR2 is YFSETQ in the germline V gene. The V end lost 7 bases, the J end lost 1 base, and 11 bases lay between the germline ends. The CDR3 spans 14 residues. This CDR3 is CASQQTMNTGELFF. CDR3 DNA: TGCGCCAGCCAGCAGACCATGAACACCGGGGAGCTGTTTTTT.

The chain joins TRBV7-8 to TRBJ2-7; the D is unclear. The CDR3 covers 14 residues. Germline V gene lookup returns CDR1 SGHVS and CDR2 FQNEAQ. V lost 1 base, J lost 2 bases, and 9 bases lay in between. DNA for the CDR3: TGTGCCAGCAGCTTAGGGATGGCAGCCTACGAGCAGTACTTC. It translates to CASSLGMAAYEQYF. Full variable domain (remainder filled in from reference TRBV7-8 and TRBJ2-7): GAGVSQSPRYKVAKRGQDVALRCDPISGHVSLFWYQQALGQGPEFLTYFQNEAQLDKSGLPSDRFFAERPEGSVSTLKIQRTQQEDSAVYLCASSLGMAAYEQYFGPGTRLTVT.

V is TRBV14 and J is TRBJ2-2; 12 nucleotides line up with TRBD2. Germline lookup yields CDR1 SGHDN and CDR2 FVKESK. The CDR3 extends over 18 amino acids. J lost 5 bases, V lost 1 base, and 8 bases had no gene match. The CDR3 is CASSQASGRAASTGELFF. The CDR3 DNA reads TGTGCCAGCAGCCAAGCTAGCGGGAGGGCCGCGAGTACCGGGGAGCTGTTTTTT.

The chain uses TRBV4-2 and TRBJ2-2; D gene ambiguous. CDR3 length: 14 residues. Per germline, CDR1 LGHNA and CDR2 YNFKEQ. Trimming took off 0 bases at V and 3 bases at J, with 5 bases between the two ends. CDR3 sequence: CASSQDTDTGELFF. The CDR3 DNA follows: TGTGCCAGCAGCCAAGATACCGACACCGGGGAGCTGTTTTTT.

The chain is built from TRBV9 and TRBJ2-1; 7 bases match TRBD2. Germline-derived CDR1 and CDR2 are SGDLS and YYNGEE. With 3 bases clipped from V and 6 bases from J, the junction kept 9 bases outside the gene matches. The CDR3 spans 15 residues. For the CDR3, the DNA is TGTGCCAGCAGCGCATCCGGGACTAATTTCAATGAGCAGTTCTTC. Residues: CASSASGTNFNEQFF.

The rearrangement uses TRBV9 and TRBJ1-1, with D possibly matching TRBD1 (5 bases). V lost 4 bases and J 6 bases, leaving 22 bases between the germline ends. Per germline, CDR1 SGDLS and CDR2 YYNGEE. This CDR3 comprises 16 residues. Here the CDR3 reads CASSSQRGGGLSEAFF. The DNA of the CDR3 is TGTGCCAGCAGCTCTCAGAGGGGCGGAGGGTTATCTGAAGCTTTCTTT.

The CDR3 DNA is TGTGCCAGTAGTACCCGGAAGTTACCTAGCACAGATACGCAGTATTTT. Residues: CASSTRKLPSTDTQYF. The rearrangement uses TRBV19 and TRBJ2-3; no firm D call. The V gene's germline CDR1 is LNHDA and CDR2 SQIVND (reference sequence). V lost 4 bases and J lost 0, with 14 bases in between. This CDR3 comprises 16 residues. The full variable domain, with the rest looked up from reference TRBV19 and TRBJ2-3, is DGGITQSPKYLFRKEGQNVTLSCEQNLNHDAMYWYRQDPGQGLRLIYYSQIVNDFQKGDIAEGYSVSREKKESFPLTVTSAQKNPTAFYLCASSTRKLPSTDTQYFGPGTRLTVL.

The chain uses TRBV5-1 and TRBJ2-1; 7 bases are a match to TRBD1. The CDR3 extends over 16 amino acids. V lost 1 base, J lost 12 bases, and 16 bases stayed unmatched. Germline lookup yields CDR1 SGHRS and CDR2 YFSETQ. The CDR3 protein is CASSLSGTEIPFGQFF. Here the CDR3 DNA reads TGCGCCAGCAGCTTGTCCGGGACAGAAATCCCCTTCGGGCAGTTCTTC. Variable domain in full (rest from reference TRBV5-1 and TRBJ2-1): KAGVTQTPRYLIKTRGQQVTLSCSPISGHRSVSWYQQTPGQGLQFLFEYFSETQRNKGNFPGRFSGRQFSNSRSEMNVSTLELGDSALYLCASSLSGTEIPFGQFFGPGTRLTVL.

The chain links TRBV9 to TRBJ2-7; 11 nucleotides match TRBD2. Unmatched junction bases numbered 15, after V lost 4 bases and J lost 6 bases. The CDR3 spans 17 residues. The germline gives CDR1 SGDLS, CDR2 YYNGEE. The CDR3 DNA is TGTGCCAGCAGCAATACTAGCGGGAGTATATGGTCGAGCGAGCAGTACTTC. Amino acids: CASSNTSGSIWSSEQYF.

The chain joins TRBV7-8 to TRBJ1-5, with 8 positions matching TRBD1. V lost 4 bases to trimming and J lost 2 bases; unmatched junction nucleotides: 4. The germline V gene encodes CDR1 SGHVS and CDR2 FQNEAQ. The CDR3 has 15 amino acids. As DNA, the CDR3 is TGTGCCAGCAGCTCAAAGGACAGGGGCAATCAGCCCCAGCATTTT. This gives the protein CASSSKDRGNQPQHF.

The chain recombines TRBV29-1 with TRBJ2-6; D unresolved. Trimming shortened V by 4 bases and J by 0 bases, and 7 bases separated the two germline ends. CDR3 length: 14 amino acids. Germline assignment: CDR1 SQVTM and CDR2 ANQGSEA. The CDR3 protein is CSVVRDSGANVLTF. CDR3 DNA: TGCAGCGTTGTTAGGGACTCTGGGGCCAACGTCCTGACTTTC.

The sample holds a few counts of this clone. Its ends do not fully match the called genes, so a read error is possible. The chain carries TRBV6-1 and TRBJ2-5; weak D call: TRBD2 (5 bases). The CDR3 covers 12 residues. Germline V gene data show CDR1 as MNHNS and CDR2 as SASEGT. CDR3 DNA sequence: TGTGCCAGCAGTGAAGCGCTTCGAGGGCCCCACTTC. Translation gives CASSEALRGPHF.

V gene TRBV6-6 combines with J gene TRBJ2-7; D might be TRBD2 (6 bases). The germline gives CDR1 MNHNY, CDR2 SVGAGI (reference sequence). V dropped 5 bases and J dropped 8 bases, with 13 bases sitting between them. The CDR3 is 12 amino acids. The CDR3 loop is CASSQARTKQYF. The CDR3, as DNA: TGTGCCAGCAGTCAGGCCCGGACTAAGCAGTACTTC.

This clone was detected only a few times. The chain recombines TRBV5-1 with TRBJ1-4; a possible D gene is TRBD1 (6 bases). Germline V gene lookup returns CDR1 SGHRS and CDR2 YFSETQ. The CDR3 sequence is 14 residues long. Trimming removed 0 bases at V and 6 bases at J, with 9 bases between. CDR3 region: CASSLGSGDEKLFF. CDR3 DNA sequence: TGCGCCAGCAGCTTGGGGTCAGGGGATGAAAAACTGTTTTTT.

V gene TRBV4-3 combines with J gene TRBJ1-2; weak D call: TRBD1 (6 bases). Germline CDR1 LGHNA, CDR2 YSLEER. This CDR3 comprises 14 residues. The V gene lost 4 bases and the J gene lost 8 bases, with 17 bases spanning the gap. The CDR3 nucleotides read TGCGCCAGCAGCCGGACAGAGACAGGCCGGGGCTACACCTTC. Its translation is CASSRTETGRGYTF.

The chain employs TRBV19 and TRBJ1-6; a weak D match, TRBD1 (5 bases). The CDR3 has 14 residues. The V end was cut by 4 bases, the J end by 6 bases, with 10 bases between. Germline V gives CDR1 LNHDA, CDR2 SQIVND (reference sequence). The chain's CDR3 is CASSRGTSNSPLHF. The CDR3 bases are TGTGCCAGTAGTAGAGGGACGAGTAATTCACCCCTCCACTTT.